The rows below give T cell receptor beta chains drawn from one sample of a study of OX40 agonist ivuxolimab in advanced cancers. The protocol was immunoSEQ multiplex PCR, while the TCRdb copy is restricted to in-frame clones and leaves out a portion. The table lists roughly 35,000 clones, around 80% of them singletons, with approximately 22% in the top ten. Sequenced here: CD4+ or CD8+ T cells sorted from blood, sampled in a trial of the OX40 agonist ivuxolimab. The source is an adult with an advanced solid tumor such as melanoma, head and neck, liver or kidney cancer. Both conserved end residues are part of each CDR3. Fields, in order: V gene, J gene, D gene, clone size, CDR3 protein, CDR3 DNA. D genes are given only for firm matches. Clone size is not always given. Where it is, it says once, few, many or a class for expanded clones.

TRBV6-5	TRBJ1-2	-	-	CASSYSLSSNYGYTF	TGTGCCAGCAGTTACTCGCTCTCCTCGAACTATGGCTACACCTTC
TRBV6-1	TRBJ2-5	-	-	CASMRTLQETQYF	TGTGCCAGCATGAGGACATTGCAAGAGACCCAGTACTTC
TRBV14	TRBJ2-1	-	-	CASSPSGREQFF	TGTGCCAGCAGCCCCTCCGGACGGGAGCAGTTCTTC
TRBV28	TRBJ1-2	-	-	CASSLLGGLYGYTF	TGTGCCAGCAGTCTCCTGGGGGGCCTCTATGGCTACACCTTC
TRBV28	TRBJ1-2	TRBD1	-	CASSFSRGANYGYTF	TGTGCCAGCAGTTTCTCCAGGGGGGCTAACTATGGCTACACCTTC
TRBV27	TRBJ2-5	TRBD2	once	CASSLYSGGAQETQYF	TGTGCCAGCAGCCTCTATAGCGGGGGCGCGCAAGAGACCCAGTACTTC
TRBV7-2	TRBJ1-5	TRBD1	-	CASSPGQQNQPQHF	TGTGCCAGCAGCCCGGGACAGCAGAATCAGCCCCAGCATTTT
TRBV7-9	TRBJ2-3	TRBD2	-	CASRRGGAGDTQYF	TGTGCCAGCAGACGCGGGGGGGCAGGAGATACGCAGTATTTT
TRBV6-6	TRBJ2-5	TRBD2	-	CASSYSISGEETQYF	TGTGCCAGCAGTTACTCGATTAGCGGGGAAGAGACCCAGTACTTC
TRBV7-2	TRBJ1-5	-	few	CASSRWDNQPQHF	TGTGCCAGCAGCCGCTGGGACAATCAGCCCCAGCATTTT
TRBV11-3	TRBJ1-1	-	-	CASSLHSGSTEAFF	TGTGCCAGCAGCCTACACTCAGGGAGCACTGAAGCTTTCTTT
TRBV28	TRBJ2-1	TRBD2	-	CASSTWTSGSYNEQFF	TGTGCCAGCAGTACTTGGACTAGCGGGAGCTACAATGAGCAGTTCTTC
TRBV14	TRBJ1-1	TRBD1	-	CASSQGYPYRGLFMNTEAFF	TGTGCCAGCAGCCAAGGATATCCCTACAGGGGTTTGTTCATGAACACTGAAGCTTTCTTT
TRBV7-8	TRBJ1-5	-	-	CASSFRTRGVGGQPQHF	TGTGCCAGCAGCTTCCGAACCCGCGGGGTTGGGGGACAGCCCCAGCATTTT
TRBV30	TRBJ1-3	TRBD1	-	CAWRPGGSGNTIYF	TGTGCCTGGAGACCAGGGGGATCTGGAAACACCATATATTTT
TRBV6-6	TRBJ2-3	TRBD1	-	CASSQGTVSTDTQYF	TGTGCCAGCAGCCAAGGGACAGTAAGCACAGATACGCAGTATTTT
TRBV10-3	TRBJ2-5	TRBD1	-	CAISDRQGETQYF	TGTGCCATCAGTGATCGACAGGGAGAGACCCAGTACTTC
TRBV18	TRBJ2-2	TRBD1	-	CASSHQRGQGAFSGELFF	TGTGCCAGCTCCCACCAACGGGGACAGGGGGCGTTCTCCGGGGAGCTGTTTTTT
TRBV19	TRBJ1-2	TRBD1	-	CASSMGQVNYGYTF	TGTGCCAGTAGTATGGGACAGGTCAACTATGGCTACACCTTC
TRBV7-2	TRBJ2-7	TRBD2	few	CASSDSGTSSYEQYF	TGTGCCAGCAGCGATTCCGGGACTAGCTCCTACGAGCAGTACTTC
TRBV9	TRBJ2-2	-	few	CASSVFSNTGELFF	TGTGCCAGCAGCGTTTTCTCGAACACCGGGGAGCTGTTTTTT
TRBV5-8	TRBJ2-3	-	-	CASSFLTHTDTQYF	TGTGCCAGCAGCTTCCTGACGCACACAGATACGCAGTATTTT
TRBV28	TRBJ1-1	-	few	CASQGGVTEAFF	TGTGCCAGCCAGGGTGGAGTGACTGAAGCTTTCTTT
TRBV28	TRBJ2-5	-	once	CASGDTTLKQYF	TGTGCCAGTGGGGACACGACTTTAAAGCAGTACTTC
TRBV7-9	TRBJ2-3	-	-	CASSLGQGNTDTQYF	TGTGCCAGCAGCTTAGGGCAGGGTAACACAGATACGCAGTATTTT
TRBV9	TRBJ1-1	-	few	CASSVLDRNTEAFF	TGTGCCAGCAGCGTCTTGGACAGGAACACTGAAGCTTTCTTT
TRBV18	TRBJ2-5	-	-	CASSPNRETQYF	TGTGCCAGCTCACCCAACCGCGAGACCCAGTACTTC
TRBV5-1	TRBJ1-1	-	few	CASSSDSLNTEAFF	TGCGCCAGCAGCTCGGACAGCCTGAACACTGAAGCTTTCTTT
TRBV11-2	TRBJ2-7	TRBD1	-	CASSPRTGGTNFYEQYF	TGTGCCAGCAGCCCTCGGACAGGGGGCACGAACTTCTACGAGCAGTACTTC
TRBV18	TRBJ1-1	-	-	CASSPSVRNTEAFF	TGTGCCAGCTCACCATCCGTTAGGAACACTGAAGCTTTCTTT
TRBV19	TRBJ2-5	-	-	CASSLGRLKETQYF	TGTGCCAGTAGTCTGGGACGGCTAAAAGAGACCCAGTACTTC
TRBV5-1	TRBJ2-3	TRBD1	once	CASSRTGGATDTQYF	TGCGCCAGCAGCAGAACAGGGGGCGCGACAGATACGCAGTATTTT
TRBV5-1	TRBJ2-3	-	-	CASSLDLVPRDTQYF	TGCGCCAGCAGCTTGGATTTGGTTCCAAGGGATACGCAGTATTTT
TRBV27	TRBJ2-1	-	few	CASSWRNEQFF	TGTGCCAGCAGTTGGCGAAATGAGCAGTTCTTC
TRBV5-1	TRBJ1-4	TRBD1	-	CASSGGTVDEKLFF	TGCGCCAGCAGCGGGGGGACAGTGGATGAAAAACTGTTTTTT
TRBV5-1	TRBJ2-3	-	-	CASSLGGPTDTQYF	TGCGCCAGCAGCTTGGGTGGGCCCACAGATACGCAGTATTTT